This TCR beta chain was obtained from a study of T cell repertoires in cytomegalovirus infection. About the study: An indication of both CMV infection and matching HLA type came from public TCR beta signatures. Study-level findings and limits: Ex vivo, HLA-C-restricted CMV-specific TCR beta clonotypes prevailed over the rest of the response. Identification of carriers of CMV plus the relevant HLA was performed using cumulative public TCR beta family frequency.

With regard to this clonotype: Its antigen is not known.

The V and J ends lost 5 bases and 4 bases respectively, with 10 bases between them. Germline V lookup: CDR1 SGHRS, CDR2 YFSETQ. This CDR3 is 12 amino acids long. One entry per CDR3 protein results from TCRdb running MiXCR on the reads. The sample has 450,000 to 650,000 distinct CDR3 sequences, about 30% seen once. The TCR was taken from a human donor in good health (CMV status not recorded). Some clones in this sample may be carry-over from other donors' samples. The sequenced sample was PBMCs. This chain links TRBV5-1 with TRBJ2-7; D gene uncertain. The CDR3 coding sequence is TGCGCCAGCAGGGGGAATGGGTACGAGCAGTACGTC. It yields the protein CASRGNGYEQYV.